This TCR beta chain appears in the sequencing data of a study of early T cells in non-severe SARS-CoV-2 infection. CDR3 length: 15 residues. V trimming: 1 base; J trimming: 4 bases; junction bases outside the gene matches: 3. Germline assignment: CDR1 SGHTA and CDR2 FQGNSA. Individually, cDNA molecules had unique molecular identifiers attached to them. Each CDR3 protein gets one entry after TCRdb re-called the 5' RACE reads with MiXCR. The sample carries about 64,000 distinct CDR3 sequences, about 11% recorded once. Material: whole blood, obtained at baseline. This chain connects TRBV7-2 to TRBJ2-1, with TRBD2 matching 8 bases. The sequence was obtained from an adult who was a healthcare worker with PCR-confirmed SARS-CoV-2 infection or an uninfected control (not recorded which). CDR3 residues: CASSLGAGEYNEQFF. The CDR3 DNA reads TGTGCCAGCAGCTTAGGAGCGGGGGAGTACAATGAGCAGTTCTTC.